These T cell receptor beta chains were read from a single sample in a study of OX40 agonist ivuxolimab in advanced cancers. Clones were sequenced by immunoSEQ multiplex PCR, and TCRdb holds only the in-frame ones, with some missing. Here the sample spans 65,000 to 95,000 clones, 65% to 85% being singletons. The sample was CD4+ or CD8+ T cells sorted from blood, taken in a trial of the OX40 agonist ivuxolimab. These receptors were collected from an adult with an advanced solid tumor such as melanoma, head and neck, liver or kidney cancer. Both conserved end residues are part of each CDR3. A D gene is named only where the DNA matches it firmly. Size values are once, few and many counts, or a class for expanded clones, and some rows have none.

CDR3 protein: CASSGGGTNEKLFF
CDR3 DNA: TGTGCCAGTTCGGGGGGCGGCACTAATGAAAAACTGTTTTTT
V gene: TRBV19
clone size: -
J gene: TRBJ1-4
D gene: -

CDR3 protein: CASKAAGGSTDTQYF
CDR3 DNA: TGTGCCTCTAAGGCAGCGGGGGGGAGCACAGATACGCAGTATTTT
V gene: TRBV6-6
clone size: -
J gene: TRBJ2-3
D gene: TRBD2

CDR3 protein: CASSQTSNEQFF
CDR3 DNA: TGTGCCAGCAGTCAGACTAGTAATGAGCAGTTCTTC
V gene: TRBV2
clone size: -
J gene: TRBJ2-1
D gene: -

CDR3 protein: CASSASEMGGETQYF
CDR3 DNA: TGTGCCAGCAGCGCCTCCGAAATGGGGGGAGAGACCCAGTACTTC
V gene: TRBV21-1
clone size: -
J gene: TRBJ2-5
D gene: -

CDR3 protein: CASSQESPATNEKLFF
CDR3 DNA: TGTGCCAGCAGCCAAGAATCCCCAGCAACTAATGAAAAACTGTTTTTT
V gene: TRBV4-2
clone size: -
J gene: TRBJ1-4
D gene: -

CDR3 protein: CASSGGQGSQTQYF
CDR3 DNA: TGTGCCAGCAGCGGGGGACAGGGCAGCCAGACCCAGTACTTC
V gene: TRBV7-9
clone size: -
J gene: TRBJ2-5
D gene: TRBD1

CDR3 protein: CASSMGPNYGYTF
CDR3 DNA: TGTGCCAGCAGCATGGGCCCTAACTATGGCTACACCTTC
V gene: TRBV7-3
clone size: -
J gene: TRBJ1-2
D gene: -

CDR3 protein: CASSRGDQGQPQHF
CDR3 DNA: TGTGCCAGCAGCCGGGGGGATCAAGGTCAGCCCCAGCATTTT
V gene: TRBV7-9
clone size: once
J gene: TRBJ1-5
D gene: -

CDR3 protein: CASSLGFFSGVEGNIQYF
CDR3 DNA: TGTGCCAGCAGCTTAGGGTTCTTCAGCGGAGTGGAAGGAAACATTCAGTACTTC
V gene: TRBV7-8
clone size: -
J gene: TRBJ2-4
D gene: -

CDR3 protein: CASSLNSKNSNQPQHF
CDR3 DNA: TGTGCCAGCAGCTTAAACTCCAAGAATAGCAATCAGCCCCAGCATTTT
V gene: TRBV7-9
clone size: few
J gene: TRBJ1-5
D gene: -

CDR3 protein: CASRTGDRVGEKLFF
CDR3 DNA: TGTGCCAGTAGGACCGGGGACAGGGTTGGGGAAAAACTGTTTTTT
V gene: TRBV19
clone size: -
J gene: TRBJ1-4
D gene: TRBD1

CDR3 protein: CSASAEDEQFF
CDR3 DNA: TGCAGTGCTTCCGCGGAGGATGAGCAGTTCTTC
V gene: TRBV20-1
clone size: -
J gene: TRBJ2-1
D gene: -

CDR3 protein: CASSGAGAGKTQYF
CDR3 DNA: TGTGCCAGCAGTGGGGCGGGGGCTGGGAAGACCCAGTACTTC
V gene: TRBV28
clone size: -
J gene: TRBJ2-5
D gene: -

CDR3 protein: CASSPSGGGDTQYF
CDR3 DNA: TGTGCCAGCTCACCCTCGGGCGGTGGAGATACGCAGTATTTT
V gene: TRBV18
clone size: -
J gene: TRBJ2-3
D gene: -